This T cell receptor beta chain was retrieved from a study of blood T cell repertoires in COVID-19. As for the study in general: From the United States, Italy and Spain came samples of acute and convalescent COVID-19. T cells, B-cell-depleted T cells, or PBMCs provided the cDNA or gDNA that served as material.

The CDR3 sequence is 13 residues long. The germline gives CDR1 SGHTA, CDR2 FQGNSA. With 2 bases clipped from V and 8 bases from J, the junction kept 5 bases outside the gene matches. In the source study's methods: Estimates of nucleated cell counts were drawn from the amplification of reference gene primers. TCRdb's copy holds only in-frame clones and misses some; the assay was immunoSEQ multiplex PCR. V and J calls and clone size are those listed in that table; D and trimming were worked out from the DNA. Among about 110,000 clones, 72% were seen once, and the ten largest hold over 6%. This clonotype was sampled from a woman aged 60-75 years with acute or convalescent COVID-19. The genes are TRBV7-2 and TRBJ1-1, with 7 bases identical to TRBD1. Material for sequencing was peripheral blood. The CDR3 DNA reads TGTGCCAGCAGCTTATCCACCAGGGGGGAAGCTTTCTTT. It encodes CASSLSTRGEAFF.